Below, 7 T cell receptor beta chains from the same sample are listed, as sequenced in a study of shared clonotypes between healthy human individuals. Only in-frame clones appear in the TCRdb table, and some are missing; sequencing was by immunoSEQ multiplex PCR. The table lists about 2.3 million clones, 85% to 95% of them singletons. The sequenced sample consisted of naive CD4+ T cells from PBMCs. The subset is: CD45RA+ positively selected. These receptors originate from a man aged 18 to 30 in good health. Some clones in this sample may be carry-over from other donors' samples.

V is TRBV28 and J is TRBJ1-1, with D unresolved. Trimming cost V 2 bases and J 7 bases, with 8 bases left between them. Germline CDR1 is MDHEN and CDR2 is SYDVKM. The CDR3 runs 12 residues. This chain's CDR3 is CASSLVTGEAFF. The CDR3 DNA follows: TGTGCCAGCAGTTTAGTGACGGGTGAAGCTTTCTTT. The variable domain in full, with the rest retrieved from reference TRBV28 and TRBJ1-1, is DVKVTQSSRYLVKRTGEKVFLECVQDMDHENMFWYRQDPGLGLRLIYFSYDVKMKEKGDIPEGYSVSREKKERFSLILESASTNQTSMYLCASSLVTGEAFFGQGTRLTVV.

The J gene is TRBJ2-7, the V gene TRBV7-3, with no clear D. Germline V gene sequence: CDR1 SGHTA, CDR2 FQGTGA. V was trimmed by 5 bases and J by 6 bases, leaving 11 bases between them. The CDR3 has 12 residues. The CDR3 here is CASSLGPTEQYF. In nucleotides, the CDR3 is TGTGCCAGCAGCCTCGGCCCTACCGAGCAGTACTTC. The full variable domain, in which reference TRBV7-3 and TRBJ2-7 provide the parts outside the CDR3, is GAGVSQTPSNKVTEKGKYVELRCDPISGHTALYWYRQSLGQGPEFLIYFQGTGAADDSGLPNDRFFAVRPEGSVSTLKIQRTERGDSAVYLCASSLGPTEQYFGPGTRLTVT.

In its sample, this clone was seen once. V is TRBV11-2 and J is TRBJ2-7, with TRBD2 identical over 12 bases. Trimming removed 3 bases from V and 2 bases from J; junction bases left unmatched: 5. Per the germline V gene, CDR1 is SGHAT and CDR2 is FQNNGV. The length of the CDR3 is 16 residues. The CDR3 loop reads CASSLPGLAGTYEQYF. As DNA, the CDR3 is TGTGCCAGCAGCTTGCCCGGACTAGCGGGAACCTACGAGCAGTACTTC.

This rearrangement joins TRBV21-1 to TRBJ2-7; the table calls TRBD1, which could not be checked here. TRBV21-1 is a known pseudogene. The CDR3 is 18 residues long. CDR3 amino acids: CASSKTNFTRGHAYEQYF. The CDR3 DNA reads TGTGCCAGCAGCAAAACGAATTTTACCAGGGGGCACGCCTACGAGCAGTACTTC.

The V call is TRBV5-1, the J call TRBJ1-2; D unclear. The germline gives CDR1 SGHRS, CDR2 YFSETQ. The V gene lost 3 bases and the J gene lost 7 bases, with 22 bases spanning the gap. The CDR3 length is 16 residues. The CDR3 sequence: CASSSTSWLGEVGYTF. The CDR3 DNA follows: TGCGCCAGCAGCTCGACCTCCTGGCTTGGTGAGGTTGGCTACACCTTC.

The chain joins TRBV27 to TRBJ2-2; a possible D gene is TRBD1 (5 bases). Trimming took 0 bases from V and 8 from J, leaving 13 bases between them. In germline, CDR1 is MNHEY, CDR2 SMNVEV (reference sequence). The CDR3 spans 15 residues. In DNA form, the CDR3 reads TGTGCCAGCAGTTTATCGTTAGGGGCAACAGGGGAGCTGTTTTTT. Protein: CASSLSLGATGELFF.

Regarding this clone: Other nucleotide sequences in the sample specify the same CDR3. This sequence joins TRBV18 and TRBJ1-5; D gene unclear. Germline values: CDR1 KGHSH, CDR2 LQKENI. The V end lost 2 bases, the J end lost 5 bases, and 7 bases lay between the germline ends. There are 13 residues in the CDR3. CDR3 in amino acids: CASSPAGDQPQHF. The DNA of the CDR3 is TGTGCCAGCTCACCAGCTGGGGATCAGCCCCAGCATTTT.